This entry describes one TCR beta chain. What this receptor recognizes is not known. This specimen belongs to a study of cytomegalovirus exposure and HLA in healthy donors (dated by TCRdb to 2016 to 2017). As for the study more broadly: An earlier analysis of 550 to 700 of the donors reported more than 250 Gb of sequence data and roughly 110 million unique TCR beta sequences from roughly 200 million T cells. Besides the first cohort of some 670 subjects, a separate validation cohort made up of some 110 different subjects was used. Among some 400 genotyped donors of the cohort, an average of roughly 230,000 unique TCR beta nucleotide sequences was sequenced per donor, of which 15% to 20% were non-productive. HLA typing included class I and class II loci at four-digit resolution. Alongside the repertoire data, information on donor age, sex, ethnicity and CMV serostatus was compiled. The study profiled the T cell repertoires of under 850 subjects by immunosequencing and related them to cytomegalovirus serostatus. In the later analysis, no new phenotypic data were used to find candidate immune exposures; instead, reliance was placed on TCR beta sequences and their occurrence across donors. A later analysis re-analyzed previously published TCR beta repertoires from 650 to 800 donors and added high-resolution HLA genotyping to study TCR occurrence patterns. All discovery cohort repertoires had been generated on a single sequencing platform. Roughly five DR-DQ haplotypes were handled as single units for association and clustering, since linkage in the cohort was strong. To predict cytomegalovirus infection status, the study combined high-throughput TCR immunosequencing, statistical association of individual TCRs with disease status, and machine learning. Of the approximately 400 genotyped donors, approximately 83% fell in the genetic ancestry cluster associated with self-reported Caucasian donors. An early release covering 550 to 650 HLA-typed donors comprised about 300 gigabases of sequencing data and 65 million to 100 million unique TCR sequences. The study was designed to test whether signatures of past pathogen exposure could be identified by cataloging public T cell receptors. A later genetic analysis took genome-wide SNP genotypes for about 60% of the roughly 670 donors and used that subset as a discovery cohort. Typing coverage varied by locus: roughly 620-640 donors for A, B, C, DRB1 and DQB1; some 520 for DQA1; more than 600 for DPA1; 450 to 480 for DPB1. An earlier analysis of approximately 640 of the donors applied high-throughput TCR beta sequencing to assess whether each TCR beta V gene segment acted as functional or pseudogenic. Overall study results and their limits: Because some donors lacked HLA typing at each locus, the association tests relied only on the typed subset. Approximately 18 rarely observed V segments, including chromosome 9 orphons, were excluded from the earlier analysis of a few hundred of the donors because counts were too low. In a later genetic analysis, a missense DCLRE1C variant was associated with V-gene and J-gene trimming of TCR beta chains, and the association was replicated in an independent cohort. A later analysis reported that several top co-occurrence clusters appeared linked to parvovirus B19, influenza, CMV and Epstein-Barr virus. Some IMGT-functional V segments, including TRBV6-2 and TRBV6-3, could not be distinguished by the 87-base-pair reads and were therefore excluded. In a later analysis, most CMV-associated TCR beta chains were found to appear HLA-restricted, with HLA associations seemingly driven largely by CMV exposure. Roughly uniform sequencing depth across donors was assumed in presence/absence analyses, although this assumption may not hold. The study gave a list of under 200 TCR beta chains associated with cytomegalovirus. A group of highly shared sequence variants was considered likely to be a technical artifact of the sequencing pipeline. When HLA alleles, especially DR and DQ, strongly co-occurred, attributing TCR associations to individual alleles was difficult. Most TCR sequences were observed very rarely across donors, whereas some public TCRs were present in many individuals. A further reported finding was that TCR beta sequences accurately predicted the HLA-A and HLA-B alleles for most subjects in the first cohort. Broadly in line with IMGT annotations, most TCR beta V segments showed up in productive rearrangements about 87% or about 30% of the time in an earlier analysis of 587 of the donors. According to a later analysis, TCR association rates differed among HLA loci, with DRB1 alleles showing the most associated TCRs and HLA-C alleles showing the fewest. A few of the identified cytomegalovirus-associated TCR beta chains were confirmed in vitro to be specific for cytomegalovirus antigens. In a later analysis, more than 15,000 TCR beta sequences were associated with specific HLA alleles at a false discovery rate of 0.05. Compared with the roughly 720-donor mean, donors in an Asian-associated ancestry cluster had fewer N-insertions in productive TCRs, according to a later genetic analysis. In a later analysis, HLA-associated TCR beta chains showed more clonal expansion and lower generation probabilities than non-associated chains that were equally common. The cohort was sequenced for TCR beta chains only, and without alpha or paired-chain data the features that could be detected were limited. The classifier was reported to diagnose cytomegalovirus status with high specificity and sensitivity in both the original cohort and the validation cohort. It was suggested by the authors that the approach could potentially be generalized to other disease states and immunological phenotypes. Immune exposure information for the cohort was limited to CMV serostatus. Linkage disequilibrium might explain the correlated functional status among segregating V segments, but an unknown experimental factor could not be ruled out.

The germline V gene yields SGHVS for CDR1 and FQNEAQ for CDR2. From its cysteine to its phenylalanine, the CDR3 spans 15 amino acids. Solely the CDR3 DNA is kept, with 45 bases framed from the first base. V trim: 3 bases; J trim: 0 bases; unmatched bases: 5. Preparation of the library involved the immunoSEQ multiplex PCR assay. For the multiplex PCR, a mixture combining 60 forward primers for TCR Vbeta segments and 13 reverse primers for TCR Jbeta segments was used. A multiplex PCR assay on genomic DNA amplified the CDR3 region of rearranged TCR beta genes. Amplified TCR beta libraries were sequenced as 87-base-pair reads on the Illumina HiSeq System. Per the original workflow: Across the 700 or so repertoires, a later analysis counted 80 million or so unique TCR beta chains, approximately 10 million of which were shared by at least two donors. A nearest-neighbor algorithm error-corrected the raw reads and collapsed the reads into unique sequences, merging closely related sequences to remove PCR and sequencing errors. Alignment of CDR3 sequences to IMGT reference sequences was used to assign V, D and J gene segments. Each retained sequence needed at least a six-nucleotide match to both a V gene segment and a J gene segment. A rearrangement was called productive if the CDR3 had no stop codons and remained in frame with V and J, and every other rearrangement was called non-productive. Following IMGT convention, CDR3 was defined as the stretch from the second conserved V-encoded cysteine to the conserved J-encoded phenylalanine. Sequences without an unambiguous match to a single V gene segment were excluded from the earlier analysis of about 600 of the donors. In an earlier analysis of approximately 550 of the donors, V segments were called functional above 56.7% productive rearrangements and were called segregating when the between-donor standard deviation exceeded 5%. A statistical classification framework was built to diagnose cytomegalovirus status from the catalog of TCR beta chain sequences. A later analysis assigned V and J genes by comparing TCR nucleotide sequences with IMGT/GENE-DB human TR gene sequences. Using the TCRdist pipeline, a later analysis assigned CDR3 sequences along with most-parsimonious VDJ recombination scenarios. In a later analysis, each TCR beta chain was defined by its CDR3 amino acid sequence together with its V-gene family, and reads without a unique V-gene family were excluded. As a way to deal with suspected cross-contamination and a sequencing artifact, a later analysis dropped 450 to 600 nucleotide sequences that were highly shared and had low generation probability. In a later analysis, a clonal expansion index was calculated for each public chain from normalized within-repertoire ranks of inferred template counts. Generation probabilities in a later analysis came from a VDJ recombination model fitted to out-of-frame rearrangements, and those results were checked against IGoR. Hypergeometric tests were used in a later analysis to score TCR-TCR, TCR-HLA and TCR-CMV co-occurrence, with a repertoire-size bias correction applied to the TCR pairs. To estimate false discovery rates, a later analysis permuted the HLA or CMV assignments 20 times. A later analysis grouped co-occurring TCRs with DBSCAN, adding TCRdist sequence similarity when clustering within HLA-allele-positive subsets. Repertoires with fewer than 30,000 or more than 120,000 public chains were left out of co-occurrence clustering, as were several repertoires with anomalous nucleotide sharing. TCRdb retrieved this table from immuneACCESS and kept in-frame rearrangements only. Not all clones are present; in checked studies, unresolved V genes account for under half, and no reason is known for the remainder. D and trimming were read from the DNA, whereas the V and J calls and clone size are those reported in that table. This sample's clone table shows around 76,000 clones. The ten largest clones capture 1.3% to 1.5% of the sample.

The cohort was made up of under 800 healthy bone marrow donors. Cohort members were all nominally healthy when sampled, although unrecorded immune exposures were likely present. The donor tested CMV seronegative, placing the donor among the 350 to 400 seronegative members of the cohort. Every donor gave a peripheral blood sample, and the peripheral blood mononuclear cells from that sample were used for TCR beta sequencing. Genomic DNA extraction from the blood cell samples was performed with the Qiagen DNeasy Blood Extraction Kit. The source of this sequence is a woman aged 55-70 years in good health and CMV-seronegative. Sequencing was done on a sample of PBMCs. The rearranged segments are TRBV7-8 and TRBJ2-7, with 7 middle bases fitting TRBD1. The DNA is TGTGCCAGCAGCTTTATCCAGGGGGTCTCCTACGAGCAGTACTTC. This codes for CASSFIQGVSYEQYF.